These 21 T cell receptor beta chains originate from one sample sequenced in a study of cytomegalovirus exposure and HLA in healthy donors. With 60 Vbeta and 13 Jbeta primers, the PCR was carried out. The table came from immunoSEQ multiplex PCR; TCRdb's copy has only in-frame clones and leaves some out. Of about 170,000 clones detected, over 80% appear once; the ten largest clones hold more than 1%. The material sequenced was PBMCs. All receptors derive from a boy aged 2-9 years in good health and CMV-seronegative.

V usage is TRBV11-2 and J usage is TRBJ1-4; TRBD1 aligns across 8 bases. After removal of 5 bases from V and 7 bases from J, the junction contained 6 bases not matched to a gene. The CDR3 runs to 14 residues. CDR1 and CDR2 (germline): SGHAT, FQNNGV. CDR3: CASSTGQGREKLFF. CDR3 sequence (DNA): TGTGCCAGCAGCACAGGACAGGGCCGTGAAAAACTGTTTTTT.

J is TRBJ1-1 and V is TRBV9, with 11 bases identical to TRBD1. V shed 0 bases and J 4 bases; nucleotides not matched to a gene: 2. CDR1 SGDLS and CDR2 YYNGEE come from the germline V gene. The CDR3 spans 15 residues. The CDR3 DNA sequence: TGTGCCAGCAGCGTAGGGGGACAGGGGGGCACTGAAGCTTTCTTT. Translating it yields CASSVGGQGGTEAFF.

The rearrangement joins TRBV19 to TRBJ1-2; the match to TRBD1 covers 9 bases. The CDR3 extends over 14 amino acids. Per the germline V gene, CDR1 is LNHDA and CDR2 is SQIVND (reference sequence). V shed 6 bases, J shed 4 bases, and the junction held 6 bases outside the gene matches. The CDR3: CASSPTGGAYGYTF. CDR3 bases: TGTGCCAGTAGCCCGACAGGGGGGGCCTATGGCTACACCTTC.

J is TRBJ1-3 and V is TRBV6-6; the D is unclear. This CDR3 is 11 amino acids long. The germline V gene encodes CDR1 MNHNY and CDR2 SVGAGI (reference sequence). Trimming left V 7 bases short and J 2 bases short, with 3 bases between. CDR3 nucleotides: TGTGCCAGCATCGCTGGAAACACCATATATTTT. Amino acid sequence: CASIAGNTIYF.

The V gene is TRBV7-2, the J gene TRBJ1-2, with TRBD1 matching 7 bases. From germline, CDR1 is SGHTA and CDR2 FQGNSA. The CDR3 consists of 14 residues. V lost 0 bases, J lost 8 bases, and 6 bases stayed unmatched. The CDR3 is CASSLATGFRGYTF. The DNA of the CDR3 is TGTGCCAGCAGCTTAGCGACAGGGTTCCGGGGCTACACCTTC.

DNA for the CDR3: TGTGCCAGCAGTCCGGGACTAGCGACCTACGAGCAGTACTTC. Its translation is CASSPGLATYEQYF. The genes are TRBV27 and TRBJ2-7, with 10 bases lining up with TRBD2. The germline CDR1 and CDR2 sequences are MNHEY and SMNVEV (reference sequence). V lost 5 bases to trimming and J lost 2 bases; unmatched junction nucleotides: 3. The CDR3 covers 14 residues.

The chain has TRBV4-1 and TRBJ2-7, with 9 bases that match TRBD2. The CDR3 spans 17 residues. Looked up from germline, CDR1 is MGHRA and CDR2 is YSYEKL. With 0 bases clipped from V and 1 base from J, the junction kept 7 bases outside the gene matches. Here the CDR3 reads CASSQDFLAGRSYEQYF. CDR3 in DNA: TGCGCCAGCAGCCAAGATTTCCTAGCGGGAAGGTCCTACGAGCAGTACTTC.

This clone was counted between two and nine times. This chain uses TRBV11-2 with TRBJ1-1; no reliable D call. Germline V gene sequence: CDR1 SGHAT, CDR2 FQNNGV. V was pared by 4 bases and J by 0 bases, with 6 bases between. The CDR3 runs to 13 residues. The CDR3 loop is CASSYHLNTEAFF. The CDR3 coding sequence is TGTGCCAGCAGCTATCACTTGAACACTGAAGCTTTCTTT.

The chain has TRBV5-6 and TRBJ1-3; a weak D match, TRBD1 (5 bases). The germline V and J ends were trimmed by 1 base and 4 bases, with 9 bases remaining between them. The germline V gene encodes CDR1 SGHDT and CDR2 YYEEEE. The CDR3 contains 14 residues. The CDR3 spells CASSLRRGGNTIYF. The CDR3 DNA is TGTGCCAGCAGCTTGCGAAGGGGAGGAAACACCATATATTTT.

CDR3 sequence reads: CASCRDTQGFTEAFF. Written as DNA, the CDR3 is TGTGCCAGCTGCCGGGACACACAGGGGTTCACTGAAGCTTTCTTT. The chain has TRBV6-5 and TRBJ1-1; 7 nucleotides align to TRBD1. Germline CDR1 MNHEY, CDR2 SVGAGI. The junction had 13 bases not matched to a gene; V was cut back by 8 bases and J by 4 bases. The CDR3 is made up of 15 amino acids.

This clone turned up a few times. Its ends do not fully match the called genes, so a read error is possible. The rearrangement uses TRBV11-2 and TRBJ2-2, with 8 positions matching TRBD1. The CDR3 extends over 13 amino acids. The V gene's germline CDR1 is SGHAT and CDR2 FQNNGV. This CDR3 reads CASSLDRGGELFF. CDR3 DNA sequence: TGTGCCAGCAGCCTAGACAGGGGTGGGGAGCTGTTTTTT.

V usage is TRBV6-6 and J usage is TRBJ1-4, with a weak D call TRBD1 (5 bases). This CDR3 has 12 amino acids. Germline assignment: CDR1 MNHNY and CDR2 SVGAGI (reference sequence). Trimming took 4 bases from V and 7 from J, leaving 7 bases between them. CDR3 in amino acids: CASSWGGEKLFF. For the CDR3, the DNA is TGTGCCAGCAGTTGGGGGGGTGAAAAACTGTTTTTT.

CDR3 sequence reads: CASSATPNTEAFF. For the CDR3, the DNA is TGTGCCAGCAGTGCGACACCAAACACTGAAGCTTTCTTT. The chain has TRBV6-4 and TRBJ1-1; D gene ambiguous. Germline assignment: CDR1 MRHNA and CDR2 SNTAGT. The CDR3 is 13 amino acids. V lost 4 bases to trimming and J lost 2 bases, with 8 bases between them.

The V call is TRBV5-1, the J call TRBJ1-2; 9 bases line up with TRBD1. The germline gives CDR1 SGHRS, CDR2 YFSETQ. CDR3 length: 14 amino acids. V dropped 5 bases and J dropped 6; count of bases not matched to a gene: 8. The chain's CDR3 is CASSRAGQGNGYTF. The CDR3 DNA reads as TGCGCCAGCAGTAGGGCTGGACAGGGGAATGGCTACACCTTC.

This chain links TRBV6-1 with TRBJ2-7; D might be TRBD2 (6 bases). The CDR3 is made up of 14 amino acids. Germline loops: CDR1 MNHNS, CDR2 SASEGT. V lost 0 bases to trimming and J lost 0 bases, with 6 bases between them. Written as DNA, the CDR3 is TGTGCCAGCAGTGAAGCGGGAGGCTCCTACGAGCAGTACGTC. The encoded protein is CASSEAGGSYEQYV.

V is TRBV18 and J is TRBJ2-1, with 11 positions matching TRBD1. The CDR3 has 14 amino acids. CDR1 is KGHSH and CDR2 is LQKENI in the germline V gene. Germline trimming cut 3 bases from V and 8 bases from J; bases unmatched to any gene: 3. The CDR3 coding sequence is TGTGCCAGCTCACCGGTGGGACAGGGGGATGAGCAGTTCTTC. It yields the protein CASSPVGQGDEQFF.

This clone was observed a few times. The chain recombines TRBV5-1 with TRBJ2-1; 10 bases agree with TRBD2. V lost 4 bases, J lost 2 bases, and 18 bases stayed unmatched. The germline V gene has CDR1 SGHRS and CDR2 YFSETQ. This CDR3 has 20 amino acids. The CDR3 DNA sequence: TGCGCCAGCAGCAGCGGATCCACCGTTACTAGCGGGGCTACCTACAATGAGCAGTTCTTC. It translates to CASSSGSTVTSGATYNEQFF.

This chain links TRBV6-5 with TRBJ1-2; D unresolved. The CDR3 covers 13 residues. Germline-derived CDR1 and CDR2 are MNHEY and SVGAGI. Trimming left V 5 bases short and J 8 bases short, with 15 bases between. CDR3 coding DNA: TGTGCCAGCAGTGAATCTGGTCCGAGGGGCTACACCTTC. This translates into CASSESGPRGYTF.

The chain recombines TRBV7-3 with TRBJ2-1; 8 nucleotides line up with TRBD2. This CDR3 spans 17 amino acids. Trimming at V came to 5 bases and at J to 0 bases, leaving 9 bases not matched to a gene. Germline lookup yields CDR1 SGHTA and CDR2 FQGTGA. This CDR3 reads CASSTRGGLSSYNEQFF. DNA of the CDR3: TGTGCCAGCAGCACCCGGGGGGGTCTAAGCTCCTACAATGAGCAGTTCTTC.

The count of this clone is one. The CDR3 loop is CASSSPYSYGQFF. The DNA of the CDR3 is TGTGCCAGCAGCTCGCCCTATTCGTATGGGCAGTTCTTC. J is TRBJ2-1 and V is TRBV7-9, with no clear D. CDR1 and CDR2 (germline): SEHNR, FQNEAQ (reference sequence). V was cut by 4 bases and J by 12 bases, with 16 bases left in between. The CDR3 sequence is 13 residues long.

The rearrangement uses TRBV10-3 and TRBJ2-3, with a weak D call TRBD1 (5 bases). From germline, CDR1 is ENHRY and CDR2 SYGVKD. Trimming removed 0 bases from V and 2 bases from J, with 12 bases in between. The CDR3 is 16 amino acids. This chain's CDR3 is CAISESAGSYTDTQYF. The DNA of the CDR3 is TGTGCCATCAGTGAGTCGGCAGGGTCTTACACAGATACGCAGTATTTT.